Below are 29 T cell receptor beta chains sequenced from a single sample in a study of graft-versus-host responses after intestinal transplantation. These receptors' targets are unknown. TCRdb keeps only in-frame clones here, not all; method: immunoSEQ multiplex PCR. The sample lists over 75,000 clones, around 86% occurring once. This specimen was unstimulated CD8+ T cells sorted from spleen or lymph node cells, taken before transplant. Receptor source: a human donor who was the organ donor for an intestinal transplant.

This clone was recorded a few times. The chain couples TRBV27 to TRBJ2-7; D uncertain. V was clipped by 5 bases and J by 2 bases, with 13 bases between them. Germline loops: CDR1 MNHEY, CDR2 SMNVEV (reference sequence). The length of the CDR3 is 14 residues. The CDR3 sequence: CASSERGYTYEQYF. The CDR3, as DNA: TGTGCCAGCAGTGAACGTGGGTACACCTACGAGCAGTACTTC.

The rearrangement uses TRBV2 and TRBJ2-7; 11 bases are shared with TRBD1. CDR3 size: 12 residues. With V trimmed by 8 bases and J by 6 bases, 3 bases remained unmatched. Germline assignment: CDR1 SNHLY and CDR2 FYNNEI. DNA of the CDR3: TGTGCCAGCGTCGGGACAGGGGGCGAGCAGTACTTC. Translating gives CASVGTGGEQYF.

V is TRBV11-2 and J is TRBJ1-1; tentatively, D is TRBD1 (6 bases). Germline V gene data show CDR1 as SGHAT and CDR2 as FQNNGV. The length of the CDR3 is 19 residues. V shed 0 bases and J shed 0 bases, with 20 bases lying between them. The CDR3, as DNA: TGTGCCAGCAGCTTAGATAGTCCATTCCGACAGGTAATGAACACTGAAGCTTTCTTT. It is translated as CASSLDSPFRQVMNTEAFF.

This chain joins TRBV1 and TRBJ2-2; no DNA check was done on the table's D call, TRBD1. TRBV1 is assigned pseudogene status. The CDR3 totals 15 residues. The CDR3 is CTSSAGQGNTGELFF. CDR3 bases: TGCACCAGCAGCGCCGGACAGGGGAACACCGGGGAGCTGTTTTTT.

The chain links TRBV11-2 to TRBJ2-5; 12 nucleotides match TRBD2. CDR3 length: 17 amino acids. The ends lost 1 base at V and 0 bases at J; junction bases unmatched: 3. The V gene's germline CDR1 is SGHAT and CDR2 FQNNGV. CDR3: CASSLGRLAGDQETQYF. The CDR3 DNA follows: TGTGCCAGCAGCTTAGGCCGACTAGCGGGGGACCAAGAGACCCAGTACTTC.

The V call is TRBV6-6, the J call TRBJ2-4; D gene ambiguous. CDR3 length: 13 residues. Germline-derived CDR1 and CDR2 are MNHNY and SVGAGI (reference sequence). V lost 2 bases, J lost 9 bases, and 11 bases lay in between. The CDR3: CASSYGLPRIQYF. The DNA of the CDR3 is TGTGCCAGCAGTTACGGCCTACCGCGCATTCAGTACTTC.

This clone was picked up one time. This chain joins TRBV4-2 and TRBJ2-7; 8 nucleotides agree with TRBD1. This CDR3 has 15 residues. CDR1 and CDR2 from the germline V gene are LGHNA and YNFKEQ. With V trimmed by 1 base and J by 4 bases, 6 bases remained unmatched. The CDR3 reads CASSQVQGAIYEQYF. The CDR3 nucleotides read TGTGCCAGCAGCCAAGTTCAGGGGGCTATATACGAGCAGTACTTC.

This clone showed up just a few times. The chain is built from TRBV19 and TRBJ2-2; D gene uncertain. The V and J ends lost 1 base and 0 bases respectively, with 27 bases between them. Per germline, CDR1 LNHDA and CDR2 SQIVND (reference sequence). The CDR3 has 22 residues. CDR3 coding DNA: TGTGCCAGTAGTATAGGCCCCAAATATAGCAGGTTTGCGGTCGCGAACACCGGGGAGCTGTTTTTT. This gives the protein CASSIGPKYSRFAVANTGELFF.

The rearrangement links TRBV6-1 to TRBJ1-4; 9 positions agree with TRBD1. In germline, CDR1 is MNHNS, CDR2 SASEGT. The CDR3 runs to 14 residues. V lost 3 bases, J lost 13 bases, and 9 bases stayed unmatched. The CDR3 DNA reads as TGTGCCAGCAGTGAGGGACAGGGAAGGGACGGACTGTTTTTT. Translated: CASSEGQGRDGLFF.

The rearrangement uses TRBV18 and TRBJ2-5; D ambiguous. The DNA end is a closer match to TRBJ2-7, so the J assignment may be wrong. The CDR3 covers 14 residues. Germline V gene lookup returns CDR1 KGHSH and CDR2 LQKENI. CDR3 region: CASSPFQDAYEQYF. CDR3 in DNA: TGTGCCAGCTCACCATTCCAGGACGCCTACGAGCAGTACTTC.

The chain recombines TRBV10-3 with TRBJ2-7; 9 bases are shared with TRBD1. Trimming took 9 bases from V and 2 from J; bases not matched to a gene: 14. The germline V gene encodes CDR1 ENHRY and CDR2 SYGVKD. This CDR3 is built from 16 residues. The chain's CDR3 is CAIQELPGQGPYEQYF. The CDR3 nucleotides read TGTGCCATTCAGGAACTTCCGGGACAGGGTCCCTACGAGCAGTACTTC.

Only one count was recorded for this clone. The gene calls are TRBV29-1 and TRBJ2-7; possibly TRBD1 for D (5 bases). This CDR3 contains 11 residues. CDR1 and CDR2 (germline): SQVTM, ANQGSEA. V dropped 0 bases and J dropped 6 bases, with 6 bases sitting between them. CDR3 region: CSVEEQGEQYF. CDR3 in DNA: TGCAGCGTTGAAGAGCAGGGCGAGCAGTACTTC.

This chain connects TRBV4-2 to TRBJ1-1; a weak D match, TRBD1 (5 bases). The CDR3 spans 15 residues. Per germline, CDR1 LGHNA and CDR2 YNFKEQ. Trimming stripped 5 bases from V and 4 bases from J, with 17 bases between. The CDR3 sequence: CASSSGPSSGTEAFF. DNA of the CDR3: TGTGCCAGCAGCTCGGGACCCTCATCGGGCACTGAAGCTTTCTTT.

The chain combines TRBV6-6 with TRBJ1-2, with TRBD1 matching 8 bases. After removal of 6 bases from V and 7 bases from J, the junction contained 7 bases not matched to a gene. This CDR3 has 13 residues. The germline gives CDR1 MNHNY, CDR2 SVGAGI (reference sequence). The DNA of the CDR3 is TGTGCCAGCAGGGACAGGGAAGTAGGTGGCTACACCTTC. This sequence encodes CASRDREVGGYTF.

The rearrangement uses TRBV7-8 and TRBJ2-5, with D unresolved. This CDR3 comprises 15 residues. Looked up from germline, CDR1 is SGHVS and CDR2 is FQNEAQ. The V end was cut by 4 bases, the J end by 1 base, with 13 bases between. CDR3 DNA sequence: TGTGCCAGCAGCTATCCTCGGGCAGCCCAAGAGACCCAGTACTTC. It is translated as CASSYPRAAQETQYF.

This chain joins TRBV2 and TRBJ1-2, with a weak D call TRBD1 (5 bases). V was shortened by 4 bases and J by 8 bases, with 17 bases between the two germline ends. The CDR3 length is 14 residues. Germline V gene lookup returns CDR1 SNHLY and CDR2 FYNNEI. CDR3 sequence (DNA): TGTGCCAGCAGTGGGGAGGGCCCCTGGGGCGGCTACACCTTC. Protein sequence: CASSGEGPWGGYTF. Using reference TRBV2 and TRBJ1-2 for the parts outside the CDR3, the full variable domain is EPEVTQTPSHQVTQMGQEVILRCVPISNHLYFYWYRQILGQKVEFLVSFYNNEISEKSEIFDDQFSVERPDGSNFTLKIRSTKLEDSAMYFCASSGEGPWGGYTFGSGTRLTVV.

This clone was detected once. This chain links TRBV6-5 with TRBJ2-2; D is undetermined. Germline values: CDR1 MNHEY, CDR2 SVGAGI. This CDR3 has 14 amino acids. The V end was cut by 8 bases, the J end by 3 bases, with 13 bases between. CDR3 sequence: CASSVFSYTGELFF. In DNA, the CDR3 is TGTGCCAGCTCGGTCTTCAGCTACACCGGGGAGCTGTTTTTT.

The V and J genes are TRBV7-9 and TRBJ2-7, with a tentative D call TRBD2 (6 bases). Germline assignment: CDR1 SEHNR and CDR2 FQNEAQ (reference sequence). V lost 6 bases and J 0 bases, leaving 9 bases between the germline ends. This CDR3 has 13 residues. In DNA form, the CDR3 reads TGTGCCAGCAGTTCGACTAGCTCCTACGAGCAGTACTTC. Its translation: CASSSTSSYEQYF. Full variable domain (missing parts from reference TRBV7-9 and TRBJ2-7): DTGVSQNPRHKITKRGQNVTFRCDPISEHNRLYWYRQTLGQGPEFLTYFQNEAQLEKSRLLSDRFSAERPKGSFSTLEIQRTEQGDSAMYLCASSSTSSYEQYFGPGTRLTVT.

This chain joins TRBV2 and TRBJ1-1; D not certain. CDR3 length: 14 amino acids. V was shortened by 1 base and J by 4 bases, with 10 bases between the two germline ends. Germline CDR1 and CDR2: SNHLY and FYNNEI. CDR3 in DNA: TGTGCCAGCAGTGAAGAGCCCGTTCCCACTGAAGCTTTCTTT. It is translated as CASSEEPVPTEAFF.

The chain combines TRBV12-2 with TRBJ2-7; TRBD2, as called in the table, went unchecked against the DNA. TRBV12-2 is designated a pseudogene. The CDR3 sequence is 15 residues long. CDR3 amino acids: CASRLGRATGYEQYF. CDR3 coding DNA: TGTGCAAGTCGCTTAGGGCGGGCTACGGGCTACGAGCAGTACTTC.

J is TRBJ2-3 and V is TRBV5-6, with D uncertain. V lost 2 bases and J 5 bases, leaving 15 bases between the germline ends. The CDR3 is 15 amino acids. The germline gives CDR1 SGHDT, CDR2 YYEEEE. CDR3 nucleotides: TGTGCCAGCAGCTTTGGGAACATCCTTGAAGATACGCAGTATTTT. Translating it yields CASSFGNILEDTQYF.

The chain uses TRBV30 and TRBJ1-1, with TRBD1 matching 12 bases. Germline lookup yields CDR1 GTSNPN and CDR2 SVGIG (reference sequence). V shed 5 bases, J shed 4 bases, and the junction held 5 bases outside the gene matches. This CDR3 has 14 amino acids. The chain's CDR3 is CAWAGGQGATEAFF. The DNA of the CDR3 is TGTGCCTGGGCGGGGGGACAGGGGGCCACTGAAGCTTTCTTT.

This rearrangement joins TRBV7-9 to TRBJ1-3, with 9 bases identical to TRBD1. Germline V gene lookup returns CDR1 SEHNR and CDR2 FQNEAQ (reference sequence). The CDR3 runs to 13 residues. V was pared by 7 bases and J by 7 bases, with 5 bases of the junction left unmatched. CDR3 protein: CASTRTGDNTIYF. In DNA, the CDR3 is TGTGCCAGCACCCGGACAGGGGATAACACCATATATTTT.

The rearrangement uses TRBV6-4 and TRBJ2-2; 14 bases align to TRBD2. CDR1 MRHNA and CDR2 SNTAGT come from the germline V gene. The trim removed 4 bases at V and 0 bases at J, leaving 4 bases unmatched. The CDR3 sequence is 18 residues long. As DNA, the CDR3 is TGTGCCAGCAGTGCCTCGACTAGCGGGGGGGCGAACACCGGGGAGCTGTTTTTT. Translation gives CASSASTSGGANTGELFF.

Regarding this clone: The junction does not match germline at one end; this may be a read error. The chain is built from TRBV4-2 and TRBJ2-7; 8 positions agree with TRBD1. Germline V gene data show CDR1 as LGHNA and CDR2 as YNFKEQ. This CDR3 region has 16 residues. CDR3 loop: CASSQGAGGPSDEQYF. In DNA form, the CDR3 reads TGTGCCAGCAGCCAAGGAGCAGGGGGCCCCTCCGACGAGCAGTACTTC.

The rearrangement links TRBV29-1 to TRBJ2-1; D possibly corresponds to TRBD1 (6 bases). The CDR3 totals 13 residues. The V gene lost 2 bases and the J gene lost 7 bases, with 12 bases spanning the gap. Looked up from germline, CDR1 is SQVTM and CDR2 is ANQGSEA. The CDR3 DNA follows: TGCAGCGTTGAATTTTGGGGGCGGAATGAGCAGTTCTTC. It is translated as CSVEFWGRNEQFF.

The CDR3 DNA reads as TGTGCCAGCAGCCCACTCAATAGGGGACTAGTGTATGCCGGGGAGCTGTTTTTT. Translated: CASSPLNRGLVYAGELFF. The V gene is TRBV28, the J gene TRBJ2-2; 8 bases fit TRBD2. CDR3 size: 18 residues. Germline-derived CDR1 and CDR2 are MDHEN and SYDVKM. V trimming: 6 bases; J trimming: 6 bases; junction bases outside the gene matches: 18. The full variable domain, in which reference TRBV28 and TRBJ2-2 provide the parts outside the CDR3, is DVKVTQSSRYLVKRTGEKVFLECVQDMDHENMFWYRQDPGLGLRLIYFSYDVKMKEKGDIPEGYSVSREKKERFSLILESASTNQTSMYLCASSPLNRGLVYAGELFFGEGSRLTVL.

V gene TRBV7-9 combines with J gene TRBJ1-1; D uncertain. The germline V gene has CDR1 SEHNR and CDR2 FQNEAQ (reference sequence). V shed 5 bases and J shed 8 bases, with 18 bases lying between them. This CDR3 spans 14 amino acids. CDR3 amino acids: CASSQTLGLGEAFF. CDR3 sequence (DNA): TGTGCCAGCAGCCAAACCCTCGGACTCGGCGAAGCTTTCTTT.

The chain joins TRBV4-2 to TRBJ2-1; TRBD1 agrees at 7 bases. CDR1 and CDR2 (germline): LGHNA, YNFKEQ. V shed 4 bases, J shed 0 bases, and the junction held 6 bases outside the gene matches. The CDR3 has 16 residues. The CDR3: CASSPTGESSYNEQFF. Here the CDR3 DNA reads TGTGCCAGCAGCCCAACAGGGGAGAGCTCCTACAATGAGCAGTTCTTC.